This T cell receptor beta chain was documented in a study of blood T cell repertoires in COVID-19. Sequenced by immunoSEQ multiplex PCR; TCRdb stores in-frame clones only, minus some. Among 300,000 to 400,000 clones listed, more than 75% were seen once. Trimming pared 2 bases from V and 5 bases from J, leaving 10 bases between. This CDR3 region has 14 residues. Germline V gene lookup returns CDR1 ENHRY and CDR2 SYGVKD. This sequence originates from a woman younger than 35 who had recovered from COVID-19. The chain employs TRBV10-3 and TRBJ1-5; tentatively, D is TRBD1 (5 bases). What was sequenced was peripheral blood. The CDR3 DNA reads TGTGCCATCAGTGAGGGCAGGGACTATCAGCCCCAGCATTTT. Amino acid sequence: CAISEGRDYQPQHF.